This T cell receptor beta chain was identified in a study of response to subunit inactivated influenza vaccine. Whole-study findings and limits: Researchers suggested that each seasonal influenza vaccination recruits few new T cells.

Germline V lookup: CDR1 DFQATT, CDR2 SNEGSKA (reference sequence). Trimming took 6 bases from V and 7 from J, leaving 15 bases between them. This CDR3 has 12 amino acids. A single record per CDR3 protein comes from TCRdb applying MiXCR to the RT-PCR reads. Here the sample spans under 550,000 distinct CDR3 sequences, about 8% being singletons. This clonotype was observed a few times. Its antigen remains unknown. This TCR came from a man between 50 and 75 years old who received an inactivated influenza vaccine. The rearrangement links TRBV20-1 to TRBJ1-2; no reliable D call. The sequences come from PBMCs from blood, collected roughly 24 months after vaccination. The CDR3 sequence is CSATDGLPGYTF. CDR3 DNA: TGCAGTGCAACGGACGGATTGCCTGGCTACACCTTC.